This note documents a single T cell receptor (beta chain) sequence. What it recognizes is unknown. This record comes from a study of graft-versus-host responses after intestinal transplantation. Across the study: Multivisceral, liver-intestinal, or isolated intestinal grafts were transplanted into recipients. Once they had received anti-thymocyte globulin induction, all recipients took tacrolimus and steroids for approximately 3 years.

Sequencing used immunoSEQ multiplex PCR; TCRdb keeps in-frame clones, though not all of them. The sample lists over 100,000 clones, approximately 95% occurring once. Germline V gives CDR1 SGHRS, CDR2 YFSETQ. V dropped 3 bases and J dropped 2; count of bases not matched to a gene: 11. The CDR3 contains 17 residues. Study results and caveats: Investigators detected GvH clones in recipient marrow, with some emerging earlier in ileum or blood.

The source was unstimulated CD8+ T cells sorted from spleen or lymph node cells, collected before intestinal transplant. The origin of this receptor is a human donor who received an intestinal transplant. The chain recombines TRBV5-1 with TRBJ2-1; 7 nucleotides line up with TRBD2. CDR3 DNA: TGCGCCAGCAGCTCCCTACTGCGGGAGACCCCCTACAATGAGCAGTTCTTC. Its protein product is CASSSLLRETPYNEQFF. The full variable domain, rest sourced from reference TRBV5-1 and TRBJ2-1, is KAGVTQTPRYLIKTRGQQVTLSCSPISGHRSVSWYQQTPGQGLQFLFEYFSETQRNKGNFPGRFSGRQFSNSRSEMNVSTLELGDSALYLCASSSLLRETPYNEQFFGPGTRLTVL.